Listed below are T cell receptor beta chains from one sample, sequenced in a study of blood T cell repertoires in COVID-19. Produced via immunoSEQ multiplex PCR; TCRdb's table is partial and in-frame only. The sample contains about 200,000 clones, about 82% of which appear only once. Specimen: peripheral blood. The receptors originated from an elderly woman with acute or convalescent COVID-19. Both conserved end residues are part of each CDR3. D genes are given only for firm matches. Where a row states a size, it is once, few, many or the class of an expanded clone; other rows omit it.

V	size	J	D	CDR3	DNA
TRBV11-3	-	TRBJ2-5	-	CASSFGVRAQETQYF	TGTGCCAGCAGCTTCGGGGTGCGGGCCCAAGAGACCCAGTACTTC
TRBV20-1	-	TRBJ2-7	-	CSAYGYEQYF	TGCAGTGCATACGGGTACGAGCAGTACTTC
TRBV11-2	-	TRBJ2-3	-	CASGQTSTDTQYF	TGTGCCAGCGGCCAGACTAGCACAGATACGCAGTATTTT
TRBV5-6	-	TRBJ1-1	-	CASSEKTFWRRGNTEAFF	TGTGCCAGCAGCGAGAAGACTTTTTGGCGCAGGGGAAACACTGAAGCTTTCTTT
TRBV19	once	TRBJ1-1	-	CASSHEGRGTEAFF	TGTGCCAGTAGCCATGAGGGCCGAGGAACTGAAGCTTTCTTT
TRBV2	-	TRBJ2-5	-	CASSGGAQETQYF	TGTGCCAGCAGTGGCGGGGCTCAAGAGACCCAGTACTTC
TRBV13	-	TRBJ2-7	-	CASRLQGEGSGYEQYF	TGTGCCAGCAGACTACAGGGTGAAGGATCAGGCTACGAGCAGTACTTC
TRBV6-5	once	TRBJ2-7	-	CASSSTRGDEQYF	TGTGCCAGCAGTTCCACCAGGGGAGACGAGCAGTACTTC
TRBV7-9	-	TRBJ2-7	-	CASSTHRGTLLSYEQYF	TGTGCCAGCAGCACTCATCGGGGGACTCTTCTCTCCTACGAGCAGTACTTC
TRBV19	once	TRBJ2-1	TRBD2	CASSTSGGAIIDEQFF	TGTGCCAGTAGTACTAGCGGGGGGGCGATCATAGATGAGCAGTTCTTC
TRBV30	-	TRBJ2-1	-	CAWSRQVKGEQFF	TGTGCCTGGAGTCGACAGGTGAAGGGAGAGCAGTTCTTC
TRBV2	few	TRBJ1-2	TRBD1	CASSWSDRGLDGYTF	TGTGCCAGCAGTTGGTCGGACAGGGGATTAGATGGCTACACCTTC
TRBV5-1	-	TRBJ2-3	TRBD2	CASSSQTSSTDTQYF	TGCGCCAGCAGCTCGCAGACTAGCAGCACAGATACGCAGTATTTT
TRBV18	-	TRBJ1-5	-	CASSPGLDNQPQHF	TGTGCCAGCTCACCGGGCCTCGACAATCAGCCCCAGCATTTT
TRBV19	-	TRBJ1-2	-	CASSDYPDRGYTF	TGTGCCAGTAGTGACTACCCCGACAGGGGCTACACCTTC
TRBV18	-	TRBJ1-1	-	CASSPQPGGGYIGNTEAFF	TGTGCCAGCTCACCTCAGCCCGGGGGGGGTTATATCGGGAACACTGAAGCTTTCTTT
TRBV5-1	-	TRBJ2-3	TRBD2	CASASFPGGSTDTQYF	TGCGCCAGCGCCTCCTTCCCGGGAGGTTCCACAGATACGCAGTATTTT
TRBV30	-	TRBJ1-1	TRBD1	CAWSVGGTGGTEAFF	TGTGCCTGGAGTGTAGGTGGGACAGGAGGCACTGAAGCTTTCTTT
TRBV5-6	-	TRBJ2-2	-	CASSLGREITGELFF	TGTGCCAGCAGCTTGGGTCGGGAGATCACCGGGGAGCTGTTTTTT
TRBV30	-	TRBJ2-2	-	CAWSNSAGELFF	TGTGCCTGGAGTAATTCAGCCGGGGAGCTGTTTTTT
TRBV7-9	-	TRBJ2-7	-	CASSQDTSYEQYF	TGTGCCAGCAGCCAGGACACGTCCTACGAGCAGTACTTC
TRBV6-5	-	TRBJ2-6	-	CASGRDRSGANVLTF	TGTGCCAGCGGGAGGGACAGGAGCGGGGCCAACGTCCTGACTTTC
TRBV19	-	TRBJ1-3	-	CASNGPGNTIYF	TGTGCCAGTAATGGGCCTGGAAACACCATATATTTT
TRBV19	-	TRBJ2-7	TRBD2	CASSTPGLAYEQYF	TGTGCCAGTAGTACTCCGGGACTAGCCTACGAGCAGTACTTC
TRBV7-8	many	TRBJ2-7	TRBD2	CASSLIYNKMLGGSYEQYF	TGTGCCAGCAGCTTAATTTATAATAAAATGTTGGGAGGGTCCTACGAGCAGTACTTC
TRBV6-2/TRBV6-3	-	TRBJ2-5	TRBD2	CASSDLAGRETQYF	TGTGCCAGCAGCGATCTAGCGGGGAGGGAGACCCAGTACTTC
TRBV5-8	-	TRBJ2-3	-	CASSLGGPGTDTQYF	TGTGCCAGCAGCTTGGGGGGGCCGGGAACAGATACGCAGTATTTT
TRBV4-3	-	TRBJ1-6	TRBD1	CASSQGSGTGNSPLHF	TGCGCCAGCAGCCAAGGTTCCGGGACAGGGAATTCACCCCTCCACTTT
TRBV19	once	TRBJ1-1	-	CASSIGGYTEAFF	TGTGCCAGTAGTATAGGCGGGTACACTGAAGCTTTCTTT
TRBV28	-	TRBJ1-2	TRBD1	CASRGTGYDYGYTF	TGTGCCAGCAGAGGGACAGGGTATGACTATGGCTACACCTTC
TRBV28	-	TRBJ1-2	-	CASSHGQNYGYTF	TGTGCCAGCAGCCACGGACAGAACTATGGCTACACCTTC
TRBV12-5	-	TRBJ2-1	TRBD2	CASGLDAGAYNEQFF	TGTGCTAGTGGTCTGGACGCGGGAGCTTACAATGAGCAGTTCTTC
TRBV5-5	-	TRBJ2-7	TRBD1	CASSLQGFSYEQYF	TGTGCCAGCAGCCTACAGGGGTTCTCCTACGAGCAGTACTTC
TRBV10-1	-	TRBJ2-3	TRBD1	CASSESDRGRLDTQYF	TGCGCCAGCAGTGAGTCGGACAGGGGGCGGTTGGATACGCAGTATTTT
TRBV29-1	-	TRBJ1-2	-	CSVPQVSPGGYTF	TGCAGCGTTCCCCAAGTCTCCCCCGGTGGCTACACCTTC
TRBV6-5	few	TRBJ1-5	TRBD1	CASSSRTGGDQPQHF	TGTGCCAGCAGTTCCCGGACAGGAGGCGATCAGCCCCAGCATTTT
TRBV6-5	-	TRBJ1-1	-	CASSYSSGKTEAFF	TGTGCCAGCAGTTACTCGTCAGGGAAAACTGAAGCTTTCTTT